This is a list of T cell receptor beta chains from one sample in a study of T cell changes during pregnancy in multiple sclerosis. The protocol was immunoSEQ multiplex PCR, while the TCRdb copy is restricted to in-frame clones and leaves out a portion. The table shows 85,000 to 100,000 clones, with approximately 95% occurring only once. Here the sequenced sample was peripheral blood, taken after pregnancy. These receptors all stem from a female donor with multiple sclerosis, enrolled in a pregnancy study. The CDR3 runs from the conserved cysteine through the conserved F or W. A D gene is named only where the DNA matches it firmly. Clone size, where shown, is once, few, many, or a class for clones that have expanded.

NA	TRBV29-1	TRBJ2-6	NA	TGCAGCGTTGAAGAACCTAGGAGTTCTGGGGCCAACGTCCTGACTTTC	CSVEEPRSSGANVLTF
NA	TRBV10-3	TRBJ1-2	NA	TGTGCCACCTCTAACTATGGCTACACCTTC	CATSNYGYTF
NA	TRBV7-6	TRBJ1-2	TRBD1	TGTGCCAGCCACCCCATGACAGGGACTTACTATGGCTACACCTTC	CASHPMTGTYYGYTF
NA	TRBV27	TRBJ2-3	TRBD2	TGTGCCAGCAGTTCAGGCGGGAGGGGCTCAGATACGCAGTATTTT	CASSSGGRGSDTQYF
NA	TRBV27	TRBJ2-2	TRBD2	TGTGCCAGCAGTCCCTACGGACTAGGGGCTACCGGGGAGCTGTTTTTT	CASSPYGLGATGELFF
NA	TRBV19	TRBJ2-1	TRBD2	TGTGCCAGTAGTATTTTGCCAGCGGGAGGCAATGAGCAGTTCTTC	CASSILPAGGNEQFF
NA	TRBV4-1	TRBJ2-5	NA	TGCGCCAGCAGCCAAGCGGACTGGACGAAAGAGACCCAGTACTTC	CASSQADWTKETQYF
NA	TRBV4-1	TRBJ2-5	TRBD2	TGCGCCAGCAGCCAAGATGGCCTAGCGGGATTCCAAGAGACCCAGTACTTC	CASSQDGLAGFQETQYF
NA	TRBV30	TRBJ1-5	TRBD1	TGTGCCTGGTCAGGGGGCAGTCAGCCCCAGCATTTT	CAWSGGSQPQHF
NA	TRBV19	TRBJ2-5	NA	TGTGCCAGTAGGCCCGGGACTTTAAACTGGGAGACCCAGTACTTC	CASRPGTLNWETQYF
NA	TRBV7-9	TRBJ2-3	NA	TGTGCCAGCAGCCTAGAGGCAGGGGCTATCACAGATACGCAGTATTTT	CASSLEAGAITDTQYF
NA	TRBV6-1	TRBJ2-7	TRBD2	TGTGCCAGCAGGGCGACTAGCGGGAGAGGTGAGCAGTACTTC	CASRATSGRGEQYF
NA	TRBV11-2	TRBJ2-1	TRBD2	TGTGCCAGCAGTTCTTCCGGGACTAGCGGGAGGATTTACAATGAGCAGTTCTTC	CASSSSGTSGRIYNEQFF
NA	TRBV19	TRBJ1-5	TRBD1	TGTGCCAGTAGTGACAGGGGAGACCAGCCCCAGCATTTT	CASSDRGDQPQHF
NA	TRBV5-6	TRBJ2-2	NA	TGTGCCAGCAGCTTCGGAGTCGGCACCGGGGAGCTGTTTTTT	CASSFGVGTGELFF
once	TRBV5-1	TRBJ1-4	TRBD1	TGCGCCAGCAGCTTTGACAGGGGCAGGGAAAAACTGTTTTTT	CASSFDRGREKLFF
NA	TRBV2	TRBJ2-1	NA	TGTGCCGGATTGGCCCGAGGAGAGCAGTTCTTC	CAGLARGEQFF
NA	TRBV5-1	TRBJ1-1	NA	TGCGCCAGCAGCGGCGGCCCTGACACTGAAGCTTTCTTT	CASSGGPDTEAFF
NA	TRBV11-2	TRBJ1-5	TRBD1	TGTGCCAGCAGCTTGGACAGGGGTCAGCCCCAGCATTTT	CASSLDRGQPQHF
NA	TRBV28	TRBJ2-2	NA	TGTGCCAGCACCCCAGATGTTGCCGGGGAGCTGTTTTTT	CASTPDVAGELFF
NA	TRBV9	TRBJ2-7	NA	TGTGCCAGCAGCGTTGGCGGGAAAACCTACGAGCAGTACTTC	CASSVGGKTYEQYF
NA	TRBV5-4	TRBJ2-5	NA	TGTGCCAGCAGCTTGGCCAGATATACTAGCCAAGAGACCCAGTACTTC	CASSLARYTSQETQYF
NA	TRBV25-1	TRBJ2-5	NA	TGTGCCAGCAGTGGGGGCTGGAGATCACAAGAGACCCAGTACTTC	CASSGGWRSQETQYF
NA	TRBV21-1	TRBJ2-1	NA	TGTGCCAGCAGCAAAGCGCTTTTCGGTCCCACGATGGGGGGCGGGAGTGGAGATGAGCAGTTCTTC	CASSKALFGPTMGGGSGDEQFF
NA	TRBV28	TRBJ2-7	NA	TGTGCCAGCACCCGAGGTACCTACGAGCAGTACTTC	CASTRGTYEQYF
NA	TRBV10-3	TRBJ1-2	NA	TGTGCCATCAGCGTCTCCAGTTATAACTATGGCTACACCTTC	CAISVSSYNYGYTF
NA	TRBV9	TRBJ1-1	TRBD1	TGTGCCAGCAGCGTAGGGGGGACAGTAGCCGGGGGCACTGAAGCTTTCTTT	CASSVGGTVAGGTEAFF
once	TRBV18	TRBJ2-5	NA	TGTGCCAGCTCACCTCAAGGGGGAGAGACCCAGTACTTC	CASSPQGGETQYF
NA	TRBV21-1	TRBJ2-7	NA	TGTGCCAGCAGCAAAACCAGGGGCGGAAGGCAGGGTTACAACGAGCAGTACTTC	CASSKTRGGRQGYNEQYF
few	TRBV27	TRBJ1-1	NA	TGTGCCAGCAGTGGGTCGGGGAGTAACACTGAAGCTTTCTTT	CASSGSGSNTEAFF
NA	TRBV25-1	TRBJ1-5	TRBD1	TGTGCCAGCAGTGAGACAGGGCTTGGCAATCAGCCCCAGCATTTT	CASSETGLGNQPQHF
few	TRBV9	TRBJ1-1	NA	TGTGCCAGCAGCGTAGCAGGGGACCCGAACACTGAAGCTTTCTTT	CASSVAGDPNTEAFF
NA	TRBV27	TRBJ2-7	TRBD1	TGTGCCAGCAGTCCCGTCCTAGGACAGGGCTCCTACGAGCAGTACTTC	CASSPVLGQGSYEQYF
few	TRBV7-2	TRBJ2-7	TRBD1	TGTGCCAGCAGCTTAGCGGGACAGTACGAGCAGTACTTC	CASSLAGQYEQYF
few	TRBV19	TRBJ1-1	TRBD1	TGTGCCAGTATCTTAGGACAGGGCGTGACTGAAGCTTTCTTT	CASILGQGVTEAFF
NA	TRBV28	TRBJ2-3	NA	TGTGCCAGCAGTTCCACAGCCCTCCGACTAGCAGATACGCAGTATTTT	CASSSTALRLADTQYF
NA	TRBV29-1	TRBJ1-2	NA	TGCAGCGTGGACGGACAGACCTATGGCTACACCTTC	CSVDGQTYGYTF
NA	TRBV6-4	TRBJ2-3	NA	TGTGCCATCCAACGCCCCCGCGGACTAAGCCCAACCTCATGGGGAGATACGCAGTATTTT	CAIQRPRGLSPTSWGDTQYF
NA	TRBV28	TRBJ1-4	NA	TGTGCCAGCAGTTTGAGGCTAGCGGGTGAAAAACTGTTTTTT	CASSLRLAGEKLFF
NA	TRBV11-2	TRBJ2-3	TRBD2	TGTGCCAGCAGCTTTAGCGGGAGCTTCACAGATACGCAGTATTTT	CASSFSGSFTDTQYF
NA	TRBV10-3	TRBJ2-3	NA	TGTGCCATCAGTGAGTCCGTCTTCTTTACGCAGTATTTT	CAISESVFFTQYF
NA	TRBV30	TRBJ2-1	NA	TGTGCCTGGAGGGTTACAGGGAGCTCTAGTCCTTTAAACTACAATGAGCAGTTCTTC	CAWRVTGSSSPLNYNEQFF